This T cell receptor beta chain was recorded in a study of blood T cell repertoires in COVID-19. Study in general: Specimens from acute and convalescent COVID-19 originated in the United States, Italy and Spain. Sources were T cells, B-cell-depleted T cells, or PBMCs; the material itself was cDNA or gDNA.

CDR1 is SNHLY, CDR2 FYNNEI, per germline. J lost 3 bases, V lost 3 bases, and 18 bases had no gene match. The CDR3 has 19 residues. Authors' methods: The authors estimated nucleated cell counts from reference gene primer amplification. Clones were sequenced by immunoSEQ multiplex PCR, and TCRdb holds only the in-frame ones, with some missing. V, J and clone size reflect that table, while D and trimming were determined from the DNA. The profile shows about 270,000 clones, about nine tenths of them singletons. Material: peripheral blood. The chain uses TRBV2 and TRBJ1-2, with TRBD1 matching over 8 bases. This TCR was recovered from a man in his forties with active or convalescent COVID-19. Here the CDR3 DNA reads TGTGCCAGCAGTGATTATCCCGACAGGGGCGGAACCTTGGACTATGGCTACACCTTC. Protein: CASSDYPDRGGTLDYGYTF.